What follows is one T cell receptor (beta chain) and its context. Different DNA sequences within this sample yield the same CDR3. This CDR3 comprises 13 residues. Trimming cost V 4 bases and J 0 bases, with 7 bases left between them. The V gene's germline CDR1 is MNHEY and CDR2 SMNVEV (reference sequence). This record belongs to a study of shared clonotypes between healthy human individuals. On the study more broadly: Each donor's CD8 memory used one plate, CD8 naive two, each CD4 subset three.

TCRdb's copy holds only in-frame clones and misses some; the assay was immunoSEQ multiplex PCR. The sample comprises about 1 million clones, about 80% of which are singletons, and about 1.4% rests with the top ten. This clonotype was obtained from a man younger than 35 in good health. This rearrangement joins TRBV27 to TRBJ2-7; no reliable D call. Sequencing was carried out using memory CD4+ T cells sorted from blood. Subset noted: CD45RA-negative fraction. The CDR3 DNA reads as TGTGCCAGCAGTTCCCCGCCCTCCTACGAGCAGTACTTC. This sequence encodes CASSSPPSYEQYF.